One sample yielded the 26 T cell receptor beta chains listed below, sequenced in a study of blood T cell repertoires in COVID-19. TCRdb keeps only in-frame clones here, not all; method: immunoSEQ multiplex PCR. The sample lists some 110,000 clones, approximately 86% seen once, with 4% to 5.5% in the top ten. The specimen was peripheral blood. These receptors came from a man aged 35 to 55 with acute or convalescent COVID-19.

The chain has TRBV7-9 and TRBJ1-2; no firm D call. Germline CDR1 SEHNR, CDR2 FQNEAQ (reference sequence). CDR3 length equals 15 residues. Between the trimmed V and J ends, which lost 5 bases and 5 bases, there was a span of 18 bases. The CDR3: CASSDTIQPRYGYTF. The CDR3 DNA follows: TGTGCCAGCAGCGACACGATACAGCCCCGGTATGGCTACACCTTC.

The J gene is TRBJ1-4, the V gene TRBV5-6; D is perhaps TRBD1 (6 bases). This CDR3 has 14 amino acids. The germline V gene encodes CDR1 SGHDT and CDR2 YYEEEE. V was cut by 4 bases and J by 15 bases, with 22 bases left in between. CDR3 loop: CASSRWGQSSMVFF. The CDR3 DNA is TGTGCCAGCAGCCGGTGGGGACAATCCTCTATGGTGTTTTTT.

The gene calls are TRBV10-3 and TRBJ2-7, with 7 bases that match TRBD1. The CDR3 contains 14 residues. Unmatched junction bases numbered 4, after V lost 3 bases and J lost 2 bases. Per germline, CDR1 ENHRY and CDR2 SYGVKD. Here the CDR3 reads CAISEDREAYEQYF. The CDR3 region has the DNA TGTGCCATCAGTGAAGACAGGGAAGCCTACGAGCAGTACTTC.

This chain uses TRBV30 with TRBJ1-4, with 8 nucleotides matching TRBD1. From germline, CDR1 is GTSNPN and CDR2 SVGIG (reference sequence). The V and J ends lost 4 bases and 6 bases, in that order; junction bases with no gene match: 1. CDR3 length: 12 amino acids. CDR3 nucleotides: TGTGCCTGGACAGGGGGCGATGAAAAACTGTTTTTT. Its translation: CAWTGGDEKLFF.

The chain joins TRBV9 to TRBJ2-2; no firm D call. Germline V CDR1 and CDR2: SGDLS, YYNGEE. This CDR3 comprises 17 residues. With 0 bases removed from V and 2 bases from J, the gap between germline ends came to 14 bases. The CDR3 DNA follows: TGTGCCAGCAGCGTAGCCCCCGGGTATGATAACACCGGGGAGCTGTTTTTT. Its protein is CASSVAPGYDNTGELFF.

CDR3 DNA sequence: TGTGCCAGCAGTTATATTCAGGGACTACGGGATGAGCAGTTCTTC. Its protein product is CASSYIQGLRDEQFF. The chain joins TRBV6-2 or TRBV6-3 to TRBJ2-1, with 7 bases identical to TRBD2. The germline CDR1 and CDR2 sequences are MNHEY and SVGEGT. This CDR3 spans 15 amino acids. With V trimmed by 3 bases and J by 8 bases, 10 bases remained unmatched.

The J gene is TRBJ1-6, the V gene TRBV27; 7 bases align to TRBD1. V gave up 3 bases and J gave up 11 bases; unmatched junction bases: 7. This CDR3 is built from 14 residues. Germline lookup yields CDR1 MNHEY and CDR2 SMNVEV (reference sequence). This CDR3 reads CASSFRDRTAPLHF. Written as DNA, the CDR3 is TGTGCCAGCAGTTTCCGGGACAGAACGGCACCCCTCCACTTT.

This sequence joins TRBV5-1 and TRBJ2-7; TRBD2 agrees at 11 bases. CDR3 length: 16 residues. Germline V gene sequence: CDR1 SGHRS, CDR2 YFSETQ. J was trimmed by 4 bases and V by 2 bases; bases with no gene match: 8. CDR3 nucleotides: TGCGCCAGCAGCTTACTTACTAGCGGGGGAGGGTACGAGCAGTACTTC. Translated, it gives CASSLLTSGGGYEQYF.

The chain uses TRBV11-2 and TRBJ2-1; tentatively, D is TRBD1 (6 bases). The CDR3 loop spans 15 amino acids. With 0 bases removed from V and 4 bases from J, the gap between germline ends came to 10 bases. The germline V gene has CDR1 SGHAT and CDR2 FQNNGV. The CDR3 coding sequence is TGTGCCAGCAGCTTAGATAAGGGGGTATACAATGAGCAGTTCTTC. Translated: CASSLDKGVYNEQFF.

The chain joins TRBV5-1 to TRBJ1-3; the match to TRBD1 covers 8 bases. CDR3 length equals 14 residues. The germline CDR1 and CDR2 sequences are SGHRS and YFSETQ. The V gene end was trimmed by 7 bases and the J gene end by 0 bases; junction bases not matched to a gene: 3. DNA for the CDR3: TGCGCCAGCGGACAGGGTTCCTCTGGAAACACCATATATTTT. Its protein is CASGQGSSGNTIYF. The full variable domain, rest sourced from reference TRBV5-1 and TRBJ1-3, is KAGVTQTPRYLIKTRGQQVTLSCSPISGHRSVSWYQQTPGQGLQFLFEYFSETQRNKGNFPGRFSGRQFSNSRSEMNVSTLELGDSALYLCASGQGSSGNTIYFGEGSWLTVV.

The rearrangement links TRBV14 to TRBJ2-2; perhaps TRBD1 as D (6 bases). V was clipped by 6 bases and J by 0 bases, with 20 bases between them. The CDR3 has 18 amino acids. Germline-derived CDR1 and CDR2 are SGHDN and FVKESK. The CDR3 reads CASSRQGFGTTNTGELFF. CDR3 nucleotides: TGTGCCAGCAGTCGCCAGGGATTCGGGACAACGAACACCGGGGAGCTGTTTTTT.

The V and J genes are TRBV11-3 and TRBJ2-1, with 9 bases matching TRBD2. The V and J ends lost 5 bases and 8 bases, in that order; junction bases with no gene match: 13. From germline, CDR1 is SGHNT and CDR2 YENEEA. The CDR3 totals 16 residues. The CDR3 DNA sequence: TGTGCCAGCAGCCCAGGGGGTAGCGGGGGCTGGGATGAGCAGTTCTTC. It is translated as CASSPGGSGGWDEQFF. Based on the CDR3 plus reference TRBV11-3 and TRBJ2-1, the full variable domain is EAGVVQSPRYKIIEKKQPVAFWCNPISGHNTLYWYLQNLGQGPELLIRYENEEAVDDSQLPKDRFSAERLKGVDSTLKIQPAELGDSAVYLCASSPGGSGGWDEQFFGPGTRLTVL.

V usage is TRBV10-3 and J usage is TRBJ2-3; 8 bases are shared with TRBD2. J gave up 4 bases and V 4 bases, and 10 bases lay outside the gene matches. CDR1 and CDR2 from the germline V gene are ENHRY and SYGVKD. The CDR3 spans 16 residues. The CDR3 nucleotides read TGTGCCATCAGTGGGGATCCGGGACTAGGTTCAGATACGCAGTATTTT. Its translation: CAISGDPGLGSDTQYF.

The CDR3 region is CSGGRVNTEAFF. The CDR3 nucleotides read TGCAGCGGGGGACGGGTGAACACTGAAGCTTTCTTT. The chain joins TRBV29-1 to TRBJ1-1; TRBD1 is a possible D gene (5 bases). The V end was cut by 7 bases, the J end by 0 bases, with 9 bases between. In germline, CDR1 is SQVTM, CDR2 ANQGSEA. The CDR3 is 12 amino acids.

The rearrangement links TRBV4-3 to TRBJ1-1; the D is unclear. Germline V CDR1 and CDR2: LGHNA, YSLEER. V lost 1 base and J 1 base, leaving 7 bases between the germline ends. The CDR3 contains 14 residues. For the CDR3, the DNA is TGCGCCAGCAGCCAAGTTCAAGCGAACACTGAAGCTTTCTTT. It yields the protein CASSQVQANTEAFF.

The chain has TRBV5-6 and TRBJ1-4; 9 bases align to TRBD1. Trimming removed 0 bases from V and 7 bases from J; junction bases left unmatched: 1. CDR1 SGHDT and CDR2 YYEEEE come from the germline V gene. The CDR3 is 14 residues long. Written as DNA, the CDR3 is TGTGCCAGCAGCTTGGGACAGGGGGGTGAAAAACTGTTTTTT. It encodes CASSLGQGGEKLFF.

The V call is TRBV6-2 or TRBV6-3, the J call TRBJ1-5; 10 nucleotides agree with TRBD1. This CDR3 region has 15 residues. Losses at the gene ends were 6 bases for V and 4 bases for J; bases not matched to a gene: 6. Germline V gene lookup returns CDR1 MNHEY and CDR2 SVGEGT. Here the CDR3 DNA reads TGTGCCAGCAGCTCCGGGACAGGGGTAAATCAGCCCCAGCATTTT. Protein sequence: CASSSGTGVNQPQHF.

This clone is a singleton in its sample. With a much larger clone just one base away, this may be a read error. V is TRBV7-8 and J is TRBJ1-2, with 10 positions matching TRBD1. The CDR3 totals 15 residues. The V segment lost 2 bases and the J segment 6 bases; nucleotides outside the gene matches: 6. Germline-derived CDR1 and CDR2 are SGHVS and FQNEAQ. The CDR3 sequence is CASSLTGTGANGYTF. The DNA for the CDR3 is TGTGCCAGCAGCTTAACGGGGACAGGGGCCAATGGCTACACCTTC. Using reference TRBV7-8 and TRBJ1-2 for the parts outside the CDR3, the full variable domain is GAGVSQSPRYKVAKRGQDVALRCDPISGHVSLFWYQQALGQGPEFLTYFQNEAQLDKSGLPSDRFFAERPEGSVSTLKIQRTQQEDSAVYLCASSLTGTGANGYTFGSGTRLTVV.

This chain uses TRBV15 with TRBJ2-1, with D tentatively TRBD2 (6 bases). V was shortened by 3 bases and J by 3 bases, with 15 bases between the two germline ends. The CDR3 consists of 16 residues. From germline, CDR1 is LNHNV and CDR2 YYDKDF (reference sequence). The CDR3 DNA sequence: TGTGCCACCAGCAGGGGGGGACTGGAGATCTACAATGAGCAGTTCTTC. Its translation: CATSRGGLEIYNEQFF.

This CDR3 reads CASSLPTGRGSGNTIYF. The CDR3 DNA follows: TGTGCCAGCAGCTTACCTACCGGGAGGGGGAGTGGAAACACCATATATTTT. The rearrangement uses TRBV13 and TRBJ1-3, with D possibly matching TRBD1 (6 bases). V gave up 2 bases and J gave up 3 bases, with 17 bases separating them. The CDR3 runs to 17 residues. Germline CDR1 is PRHDT and CDR2 is FYEKMQ (reference sequence).

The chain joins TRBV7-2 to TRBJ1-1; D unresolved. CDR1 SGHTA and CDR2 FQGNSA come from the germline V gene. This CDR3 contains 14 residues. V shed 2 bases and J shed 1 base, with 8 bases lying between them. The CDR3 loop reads CASSLSQANTEAFF. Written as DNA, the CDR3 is TGTGCCAGCAGCTTAAGCCAGGCGAACACTGAAGCTTTCTTT.

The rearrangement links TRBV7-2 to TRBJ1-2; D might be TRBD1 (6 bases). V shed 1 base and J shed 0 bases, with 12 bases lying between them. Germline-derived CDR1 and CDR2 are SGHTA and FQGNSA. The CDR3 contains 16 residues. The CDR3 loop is CASSLVGTSTNYGYTF. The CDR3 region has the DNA TGTGCCAGCAGCTTAGTCGGGACAAGTACTAACTATGGCTACACCTTC.

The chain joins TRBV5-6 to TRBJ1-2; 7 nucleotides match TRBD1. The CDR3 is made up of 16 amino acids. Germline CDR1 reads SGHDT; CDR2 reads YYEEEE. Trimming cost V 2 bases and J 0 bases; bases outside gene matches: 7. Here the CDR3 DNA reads TGTGCCAGCAGCTTTACGGGACAGCTTTCTAACTATGGCTACACCTTC. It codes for CASSFTGQLSNYGYTF.

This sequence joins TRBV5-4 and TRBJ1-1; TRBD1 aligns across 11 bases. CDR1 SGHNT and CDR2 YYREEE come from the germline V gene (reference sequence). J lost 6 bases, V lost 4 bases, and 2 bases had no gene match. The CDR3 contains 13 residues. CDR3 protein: CASSGGQGAEAFF. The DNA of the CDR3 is TGTGCCAGCAGCGGGGGACAGGGGGCTGAAGCTTTCTTT.

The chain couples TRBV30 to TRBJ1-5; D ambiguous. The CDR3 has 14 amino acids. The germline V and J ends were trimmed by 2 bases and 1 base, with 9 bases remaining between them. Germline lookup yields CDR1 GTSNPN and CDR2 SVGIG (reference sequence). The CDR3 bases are TGTGCCTGGAGTAAAGGGAGGAGCAATCAGCCCCAGCATTTT. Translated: CAWSKGRSNQPQHF. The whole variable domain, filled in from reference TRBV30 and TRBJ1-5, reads SQTIHQWPATLVQPVGSPLSLECTVEGTSNPNLYWYRQAAGRGLQLLFYSVGIGQISSEVPQNLSASRPQDRQFILSSKKLLLSDSGFYLCAWSKGRSNQPQHFGDGTRLSIL.

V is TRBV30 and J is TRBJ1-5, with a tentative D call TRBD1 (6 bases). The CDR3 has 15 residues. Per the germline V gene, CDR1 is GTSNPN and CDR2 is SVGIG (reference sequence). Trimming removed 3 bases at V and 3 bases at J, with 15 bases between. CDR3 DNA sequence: TGTGCCTGGAGCGGTACCCGACAGGTCAATCAGCCCCAGCATTTT. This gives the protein CAWSGTRQVNQPQHF.